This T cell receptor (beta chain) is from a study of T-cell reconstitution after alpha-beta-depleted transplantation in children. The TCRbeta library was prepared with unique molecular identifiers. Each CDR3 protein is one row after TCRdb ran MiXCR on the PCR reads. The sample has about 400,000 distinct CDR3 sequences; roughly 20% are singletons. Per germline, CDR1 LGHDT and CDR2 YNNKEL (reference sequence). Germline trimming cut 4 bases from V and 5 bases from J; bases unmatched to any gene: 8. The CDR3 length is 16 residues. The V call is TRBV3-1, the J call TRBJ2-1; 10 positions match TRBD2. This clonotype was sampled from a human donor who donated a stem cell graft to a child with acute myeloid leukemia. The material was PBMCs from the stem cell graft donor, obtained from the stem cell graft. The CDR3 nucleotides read TGTGCCAGCAGCCCCCAGGGACTAGCGACGAACAATGAGCAGTTCTTC. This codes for CASSPQGLATNNEQFF.